This T cell receptor beta chain came from a study of molecular identifiers for immune sequencing clone quantification. General study findings and limits: Identical TCR molecules sharing a barcode could underestimate highly expanded clone sizes.

TCRdb ran MiXCR on the PCR reads and lists one entry per CDR3 protein. The sample has just under 650,000 distinct CDR3 sequences, just under 20% seen once. This clonotype was seen a few times. What it binds is not known. The germline CDR1 and CDR2 sequences are GTSNPN and SVGIG (reference sequence). The CDR3 runs 13 residues. V was clipped by 2 bases and J by 5 bases, with 10 bases between them. The sample comprised naive CD8+ T cells from blood, with Jurkat cell RNA spiked in. The subset is: FACS-sorted CD8+CD4-CCR7+CD45RA+ naive T cells. The rearrangement links TRBV30 to TRBJ1-5; tentative D call: TRBD1 (5 bases). The sequence came from a human donor in good health. Some libraries in this study had Jurkat cell RNA spiked in. The CDR3 here is CAWSTDSYQPQHF. CDR3 nucleotides: TGTGCCTGGAGTACAGACAGTTATCAGCCCCAGCATTTT.